Listed below are T cell receptor beta chains from one sample, sequenced in a study of regulatory T cells in long-lasting Graves disease. Each CDR3 protein is one row after TCRdb ran MiXCR on the multiplex PCR reads. The sample includes roughly 500,000 distinct CDR3 sequences, 22% of them seen just once. Sequenced material: peripheral blood mononuclear cells (PBMCs), taken when the disease was refractory, from a patient treated with antithyroid drugs. These receptors all come from a female donor with Graves disease. Both conserved end residues are part of each CDR3. The D gene is left open where the match is weak. The size entry is marked missing in some rows and otherwise reads once, few, many or a size class.

V gene	clone size	J gene	D gene	CDR3 DNA	CDR3 protein
TRBV28	few	TRBJ2-2	-	TGTGCCAGCAGTTTAGCGGGGGCCCTTGCCGGGGAGCTGTTTTTT	CASSLAGALAGELFF
TRBV20-1	many	TRBJ2-4	TRBD2	TGCAGTGCTAGGGGACTAGCGGAAGTGGGTCCAAACATTCAGTACTTC	CSARGLAEVGPNIQYF
TRBV7-3	-	TRBJ2-1	-	TGTGCCAGCAGCTCACGGGGGACTTCGGGCAATGAGCAGTTCTTC	CASSSRGTSGNEQFF
TRBV28	many	TRBJ2-5	TRBD2	TGTGCCAGCAGTTTCGGGGGGGATGAAGAGACCCAGTACTTC	CASSFGGDEETQYF
TRBV7-2	many	TRBJ2-7	TRBD1	TGTGCCAGCAGCCTAGGGACAGGGGGAAAGGGGTGGTACGAGCAGTACTTC	CASSLGTGGKGWYEQYF
TRBV7-9	few	TRBJ1-1	-	TGTGCCAGCAGCCCACAGCCGCGGGTGACTGAAGCTTTCTTT	CASSPQPRVTEAFF
TRBV27	-	TRBJ2-7	-	TGTGCCAGCACAAGGGAACCCAGCTCCTACGAGCAGTACTTC	CASTREPSSYEQYF
TRBV28	-	TRBJ2-1	-	TGTGCCAGCAGTCAGTTAGGACAGAGTGACAATGAGCAGTTCTTC	CASSQLGQSDNEQFF
TRBV28	many	TRBJ2-7	-	TGTGCCAGCAGCGCCCCCCGGACGGCATCGGGGCAGTACTTC	CASSAPRTASGQYF
TRBV28	many	TRBJ2-3	-	TGTGCCAGCAGCCGACCCGGGACTCGGGCCGCAGATACGCAGTATTTT	CASSRPGTRAADTQYF
TRBV4-2	-	TRBJ1-1	TRBD1	TGTGCCAGCAGGCAAATAAGACAGGGACTAGAAAACACTGAAGCTTTCTTT	CASRQIRQGLENTEAFF
TRBV6-1	many	TRBJ2-5	TRBD2	TGTGCCAGCAGACACGGACTAGCGGGGGCAACGGGACGGACCCAGTACTTC	CASRHGLAGATGRTQYF
TRBV5-1	once	TRBJ1-1	TRBD1	TGCGCCAGCAGCTTGAGTGAACAGGGGGATTGGGGCACTGAAGCTTTCTTT	CASSLSEQGDWGTEAFF
TRBV28	many	TRBJ2-2	TRBD2	TGTGCCAGCCTCCGGGGACTAGCCGACACCGGGGAGCTGTTTTTT	CASLRGLADTGELFF
TRBV2	-	TRBJ2-1	TRBD2	TGTGCCAGCAGTGCCACGGGCGGGGGGGCCTATGAGCAGTTCTTC	CASSATGGGAYEQFF
TRBV28	-	TRBJ2-3	TRBD2	TGTGCCAGCAGACTAATCGGGACTAAGTCAGATACGCAGTATTTT	CASRLIGTKSDTQYF
TRBV11-2	many	TRBJ1-5	-	TGTGCCAGCAGCTTAGGACAGGTCAGCAATCAGCCCCAGCATTTT	CASSLGQVSNQPQHF
TRBV27	few	TRBJ2-4	TRBD2	TGTGCCAGCAGACTAGCGGGGGGAGAGAAAGCCAAAAACATTCAGTACTTC	CASRLAGGEKAKNIQYF
TRBV7-3	-	TRBJ2-2	-	TGTGCCAGCAGGGCCGAACTAGGTTCCGGGGAGCTGTTTTTT	CASRAELGSGELFF
TRBV19	-	TRBJ1-5	TRBD1	TGTGCCAGTAGTATGGGGACAGAAGGGAATCAGCCCCAGCATTTT	CASSMGTEGNQPQHF
TRBV6-5	many	TRBJ2-7	-	TGTGCCAGCAGTTACTCGTCCGAGCAGTACTTC	CASSYSSEQYF
TRBV6-1	few	TRBJ1-5	-	TGTGCCAGCACCACACCCTCAGGTAGCAATCAGCCCCAGCATTTT	CASTTPSGSNQPQHF
TRBV9	-	TRBJ1-5	TRBD1	TGTGCCAGCAGCGGCGGACAGGGACATCAGCCCCAGCATTTT	CASSGGQGHQPQHF
TRBV30	-	TRBJ2-2	-	TGTGCCTGGAGTGGGGCAAATGCGCCCACCGGGGAGCTGTTTTTT	CAWSGANAPTGELFF
TRBV6-2/TRBV6-3	many	TRBJ2-7	-	TGTGCCAGCAGTTACTCGACCTACGAGCAGTACTTC	CASSYSTYEQYF
TRBV9	many	TRBJ2-7	TRBD2	TGTGCCAGCAGCGGCACTAGCGGGGTCTACGAGCAGTACTTC	CASSGTSGVYEQYF
TRBV5-1	few	TRBJ1-1	-	TGCGCCAGCACGTCTTTGTCACGGGACACTGAAGCTTTCTTT	CASTSLSRDTEAFF
TRBV2	many	TRBJ1-2	-	TGTGCCAGCAGGACAGGAGTTTACGGCTACACCTTC	CASRTGVYGYTF
TRBV6-5	many	TRBJ2-7	-	TGTGCCAGCAGTTACGCCCCCGGGGGCGACTACGAGCAGTACTTC	CASSYAPGGDYEQYF
TRBV12-3/TRBV12-4	many	TRBJ1-1	-	TGTGCCAGCAGTTTTCTCTATACGAACACTGAAGCTTTCTTT	CASSFLYTNTEAFF
TRBV6-1	many	TRBJ2-7	TRBD2	TGTGCCATTCCAGTCCGGACTAGCGGGAGTGTTCCCTACGAGCAGTACTTC	CAIPVRTSGSVPYEQYF